Sequencing of this T cell receptor (beta chain) was carried out in a study of blood T cell repertoires in COVID-19. Background on the study: The origin of the acute and convalescent COVID-19 samples was the United States, Italy and Spain. The cDNA or gDNA used as material had been derived from T cells, B-cell-depleted T cells, or PBMCs.

Per the study methods: By means of reference gene primer amplification, nucleated cell counts were estimated. Sequencing used immunoSEQ multiplex PCR; TCRdb keeps in-frame clones, though not all of them. From that table come the V and J calls and clone size; the DNA was used to work out D and trimming. Counted here are a few hundred thousand clones, around four fifths occurring once; the ten biggest clones make up approximately 4%. CDR1 is WSHSY, CDR2 SAAADI, per germline. Trimming shortened V by 4 bases and J by 2 bases, and 6 bases separated the two germline ends. The CDR3 loop spans 13 amino acids. About this clone itself: In the same sample, other DNA sequences code for this CDR3.

Participants' reported clinical history set cohort assignment. Sequencing was carried out using PBMCs or T cells enriched from blood (not recorded which). The genes are TRBV10-2 and TRBJ1-5; D is unclear. The sequence came from a man in his thirties or forties with acute COVID-19. Written as DNA, the CDR3 is TGCGCCAGCAGTGGGCAGGGCAATCAGCCCCAGCATTTT. Translating gives CASSGQGNQPQHF.